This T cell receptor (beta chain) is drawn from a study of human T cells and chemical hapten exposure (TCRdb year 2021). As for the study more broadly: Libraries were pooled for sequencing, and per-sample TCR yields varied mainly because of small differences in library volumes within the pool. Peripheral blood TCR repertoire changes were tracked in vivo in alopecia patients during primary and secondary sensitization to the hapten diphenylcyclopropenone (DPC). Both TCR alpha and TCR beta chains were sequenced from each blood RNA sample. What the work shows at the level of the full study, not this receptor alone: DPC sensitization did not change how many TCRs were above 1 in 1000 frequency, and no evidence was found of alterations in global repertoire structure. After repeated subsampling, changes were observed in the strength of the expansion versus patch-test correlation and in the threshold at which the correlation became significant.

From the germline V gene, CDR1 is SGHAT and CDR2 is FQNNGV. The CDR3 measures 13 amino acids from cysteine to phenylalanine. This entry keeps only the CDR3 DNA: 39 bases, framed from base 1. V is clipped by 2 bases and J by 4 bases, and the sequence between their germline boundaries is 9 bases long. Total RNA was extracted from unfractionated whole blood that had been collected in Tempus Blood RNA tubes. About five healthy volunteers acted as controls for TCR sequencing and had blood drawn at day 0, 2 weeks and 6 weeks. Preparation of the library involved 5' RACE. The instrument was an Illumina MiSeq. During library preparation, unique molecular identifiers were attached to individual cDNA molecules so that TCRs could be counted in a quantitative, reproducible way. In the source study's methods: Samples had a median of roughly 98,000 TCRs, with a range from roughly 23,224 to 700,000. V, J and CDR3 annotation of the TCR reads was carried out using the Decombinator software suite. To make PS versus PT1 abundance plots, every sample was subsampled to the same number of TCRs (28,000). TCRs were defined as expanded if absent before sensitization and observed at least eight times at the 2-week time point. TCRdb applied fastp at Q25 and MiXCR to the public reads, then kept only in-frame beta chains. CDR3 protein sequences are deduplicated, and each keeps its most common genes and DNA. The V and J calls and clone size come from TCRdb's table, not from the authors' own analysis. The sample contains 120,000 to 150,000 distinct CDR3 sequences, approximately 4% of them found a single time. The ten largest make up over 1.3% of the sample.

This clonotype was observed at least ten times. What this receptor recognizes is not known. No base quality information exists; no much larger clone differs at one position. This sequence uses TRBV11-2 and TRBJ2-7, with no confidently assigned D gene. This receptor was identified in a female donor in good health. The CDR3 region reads CASSLLGSYEQYF. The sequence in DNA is TGTGCCAGCAGCTTATTAGGGTCATACGAGCAGTACTTC.